The 14 T cell receptor beta chains below were found in one sample sequenced in a study of blood T cell repertoires in COVID-19. Libraries were prepared by immunoSEQ multiplex PCR; TCRdb keeps only in-frame clonotypes and omits some of them. The sample records roughly 280,000 clones, less than 90% being singletons. Specimen: peripheral blood. Receptor source: a man between 60 and 75 years old with acute or convalescent COVID-19.

The J gene is TRBJ1-2, the V gene TRBV29-1; weak D call: TRBD1 (6 bases). V was shortened by 0 bases and J by 4 bases, with 15 bases between the two germline ends. Germline CDR1 reads SQVTM; CDR2 reads ANQGSEA. This CDR3 has 15 amino acids. CDR3 nucleotides: TGCAGCGTTGAAGAATTGGGCAGGGGAGTCTATGGCTACACCTTC. It translates to CSVEELGRGVYGYTF.

CDR3 loop: CASSQGTGPPNTGELFF. The CDR3 bases are TGCGCCAGCAGCCAAGGGACAGGGCCTCCGAACACCGGGGAGCTGTTTTTT. The chain employs TRBV4-3 and TRBJ2-2; 8 bases agree with TRBD1. Germline V CDR1 and CDR2: LGHNA, YSLEER. V lost 1 base, J lost 0 bases, and 4 bases stayed unmatched. The CDR3 length is 17 residues.

This clone was seen only a few times. J is TRBJ1-5 and V is TRBV19; 7 positions match TRBD1. With 5 bases clipped from V and 9 bases from J, the junction kept 13 bases outside the gene matches. The CDR3 length is 15 residues. Germline values: CDR1 LNHDA, CDR2 SQIVND (reference sequence). The CDR3 here is CASSPRQGTARPQHF. Here the CDR3 DNA reads TGTGCCAGTAGTCCGAGACAGGGAACGGCGAGGCCCCAGCATTTT.

The chain employs TRBV5-4 and TRBJ2-1; TRBD2 matches 14 bases. Germline V CDR1 and CDR2: SGHNT, YYREEE (reference sequence). V gave up 4 bases and J gave up 7 bases; unmatched junction bases: 7. This CDR3 comprises 16 residues. The CDR3 here is CASSVGLAGVRNEQFF. Here the CDR3 DNA reads TGTGCCAGCAGCGTGGGACTAGCGGGAGTCCGGAATGAGCAGTTCTTC. The full variable domain, its missing parts supplied by reference TRBV5-4 and TRBJ2-1, is ETGVTQSPTHLIKTRGQQVTLRCSSQSGHNTVSWYQQALGQGPQFIFQYYREEENGRGNFPPRFSGLQFPNYSSELNVNALELDDSALYLCASSVGLAGVRNEQFFGPGTRLTVL.

Written as DNA, the CDR3 is TGTGCCAGCACCCCAGAGGGACTAGCGGGAGCGCCGACCTACAATGAGCAGTTCTTC. It specifies CASTPEGLAGAPTYNEQFF. The rearrangement joins TRBV21-1 to TRBJ2-1; the table calls TRBD2, which could not be checked here. TRBV21-1 is a pseudogene locus. The CDR3 has 19 residues.

DNA for the CDR3: TGTGCCAGCAGCTCCCACGGGGGGGGCGCGGAGACCCAGTACTTC. This codes for CASSSHGGGAETQYF. The gene calls are TRBV13 and TRBJ2-5, with 8 bases lining up with TRBD2. Germline assignment: CDR1 PRHDT and CDR2 FYEKMQ (reference sequence). V shed 4 bases, J shed 5 bases, and the junction held 9 bases outside the gene matches. The CDR3 spans 15 residues.

This chain joins TRBV10-3 and TRBJ2-7; the D is unclear. From germline, CDR1 is ENHRY and CDR2 SYGVKD. The CDR3 runs 14 residues. Trimming shortened V by 5 bases and J by 0 bases, and 11 bases separated the two germline ends. This CDR3 is CAISSVPASYEQYF. In nucleotides, the CDR3 is TGTGCCATCAGTAGCGTCCCAGCCTCCTACGAGCAGTACTTC.

The chain is built from TRBV5-8 and TRBJ1-1; unclear D gene. V shed 3 bases and J shed 1 base, with 10 bases lying between them. Germline V gene lookup returns CDR1 SGHTS and CDR2 YDEGEE. This CDR3 is built from 14 residues. The CDR3: CASSSERRNTEAFF. The CDR3 bases are TGTGCCAGCAGCTCCGAGAGGCGGAACACTGAAGCTTTCTTT.

The chain uses TRBV3-1 (or the pseudogene TRBV3-2) and TRBJ1-2; D possibly corresponds to TRBD1 (5 bases). Germline assignment: CDR1 LGHDT and CDR2 YNNKEL (reference sequence). CDR3 size: 15 residues. V shed 0 bases and J shed 6 bases, with 14 bases lying between them. CDR3 protein: CASSQDSAGLNGYTF. The DNA of the CDR3 is TGTGCCAGCAGCCAAGATTCGGCAGGGTTAAATGGCTACACCTTC.

V gene TRBV6-1 combines with J gene TRBJ2-5, with a possible D match to TRBD2 (6 bases). The CDR3 length is 15 residues. Germline CDR1 is MNHNS and CDR2 is SASEGT. V lost 1 base and J lost 4, with 13 bases in between. The DNA of the CDR3 is TGTGCCAGCAGTGAAGTAGCGGCCCACGGAGAGACCCAGTACTTC. Its translation is CASSEVAAHGETQYF.

The rearrangement uses TRBV5-1 and TRBJ2-7; 10 nucleotides align to TRBD1. The CDR3 consists of 14 residues. CDR1 and CDR2 (germline): SGHRS, YFSETQ. Unmatched junction bases numbered 4, after V lost 4 bases and J lost 3 bases. In DNA, the CDR3 is TGCGCCAGCAGCGCCGGGACAGGGGTCTACGAGCAGTACTTC. This translates into CASSAGTGVYEQYF.

The chain joins TRBV19 to TRBJ2-5; D uncertain. Germline loops: CDR1 LNHDA, CDR2 SQIVND (reference sequence). The CDR3 contains 13 residues. The V gene lost 1 base and the J gene lost 2 bases, with 5 bases spanning the gap. As DNA, the CDR3 is TGTGCCAGTAGTATAGTCCGTCAAGAGACCCAGTACTTC. It codes for CASSIVRQETQYF.

This chain uses TRBV13 with TRBJ2-3; 8 bases match TRBD1. CDR3 length equals 15 residues. With 4 bases clipped from V and 6 bases from J, the junction kept 9 bases outside the gene matches. Per germline, CDR1 PRHDT and CDR2 FYEKMQ (reference sequence). DNA for the CDR3: TGTGCCAGCAGCTCCCCAGGGGGCAGCCGCGATACGCAGTATTTT. Translating gives CASSSPGGSRDTQYF. Combining the CDR3 with reference TRBV13 and TRBJ2-3 gives the whole variable domain AAGVIQSPRHLIKEKRETATLKCYPIPRHDTVYWYQQGPGQDPQFLISFYEKMQSDKGSIPDRFSAQQFSDYHSELNMSSLELGDSALYFCASSSPGGSRDTQYFGPGTRLTVL.

The gene calls are TRBV7-9 and TRBJ2-1; maybe TRBD2 (6 bases). The CDR3 is 16 amino acids. V lost 7 bases to trimming and J lost 0 bases, with 16 bases between them. Germline CDR1 reads SEHNR; CDR2 reads FQNEAQ (reference sequence). The DNA for the CDR3 is TGTGCCAGCACCCTAACAGGAGGGGCCTCCTACAATGAGCAGTTCTTC. This codes for CASTLTGGASYNEQFF.